Sequencing of this TCR beta chain was carried out in a study of blood T cell repertoires in COVID-19. The overall study: Spain, Italy and the United States supplied samples that represented acute and convalescent COVID-19.

V lost 1 base and J 3 bases, leaving 14 bases between the germline ends. The CDR3 extends over 16 amino acids. In germline, CDR1 is SEHNR, CDR2 FQNEAQ (reference sequence). Sequencing used immunoSEQ multiplex PCR; TCRdb keeps in-frame clones, though not all of them. The table shows 150,000 to 200,000 clones, with 88% occurring only once. The chain is built from TRBV7-9 and TRBJ2-3; perhaps TRBD2 as D (6 bases). Sequenced input: peripheral blood. The receptor was derived from a man between 40 and 49 years old with active or convalescent COVID-19. The CDR3 DNA follows: TGTGCCAGCAGCTTAGGGTGGGGGGAGTTGACAGATACGCAGTATTTT. As protein: CASSLGWGELTDTQYF.